This T cell receptor beta chain was recorded in a study of cytomegalovirus exposure and HLA in healthy donors. Broader study findings: Analysis was performed later, and it showed HLA-associated TCR beta chains to be more clonally expanded than equally common others. Donors belonging to an Asian-associated ancestry cluster reportedly showed fewer N-insertions in productive TCRs than the 666-donor mean, according to what a later analysis found. Most TCR beta V segments were productive about 90% or about 30% of the time in an earlier analysis.

Amplification used 60 Vbeta primers and 13 Jbeta primers. The data were produced by immunoSEQ multiplex PCR, yet TCRdb's version contains in-frame clones alone and is incomplete. The profile covers 110,000 or so clones, with around 77% appearing a single time and 4.9% taken by the ten largest. Losses at the gene ends were 3 bases for V and 4 bases for J; bases not matched to a gene: 8. CDR3 length equals 16 residues. Germline V lookup: CDR1 MNHEY, CDR2 SVGAGI. Donors were nominally healthy when sampled, though unrecorded immune exposures were likely. As concerns this clone: Its matching antigen is unknown.

This sequence joins TRBV6-5 and TRBJ2-3, with 9 nucleotides matching TRBD1. The sequencing sample was made of PBMCs. The TCR sequence derives from a man aged 50 or older in good health and CMV-seropositive. CDR3 DNA sequence: TGTGCCAGCAGTTATTATGGGACAGGGCGGTCAGATACGCAGTATTTT. Its protein product is CASSYYGTGRSDTQYF.